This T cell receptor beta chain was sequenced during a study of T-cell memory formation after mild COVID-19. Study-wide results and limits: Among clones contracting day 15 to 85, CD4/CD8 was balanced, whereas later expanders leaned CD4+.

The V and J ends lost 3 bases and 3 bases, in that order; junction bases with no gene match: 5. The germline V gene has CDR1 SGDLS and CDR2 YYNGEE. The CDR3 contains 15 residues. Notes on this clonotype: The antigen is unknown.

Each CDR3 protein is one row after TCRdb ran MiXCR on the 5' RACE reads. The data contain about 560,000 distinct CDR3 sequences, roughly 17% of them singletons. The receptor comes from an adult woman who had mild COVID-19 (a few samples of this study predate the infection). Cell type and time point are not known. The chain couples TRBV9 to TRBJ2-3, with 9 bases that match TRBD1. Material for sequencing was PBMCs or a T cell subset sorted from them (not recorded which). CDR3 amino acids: CASSDRTGATDTQYF. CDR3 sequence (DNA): TGTGCCAGCAGCGACCGGACAGGGGCAACAGATACGCAGTATTTT. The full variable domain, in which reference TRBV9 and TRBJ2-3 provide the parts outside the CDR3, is DSGVTQTPKHLITATGQRVTLRCSPRSGDLSVYWYQQSLDQGLQFLIQYYNGEERAKGNILERFSAQQFPDLHSELNLSSLELGDSALYFCASSDRTGATDTQYFGPGTRLTVL.